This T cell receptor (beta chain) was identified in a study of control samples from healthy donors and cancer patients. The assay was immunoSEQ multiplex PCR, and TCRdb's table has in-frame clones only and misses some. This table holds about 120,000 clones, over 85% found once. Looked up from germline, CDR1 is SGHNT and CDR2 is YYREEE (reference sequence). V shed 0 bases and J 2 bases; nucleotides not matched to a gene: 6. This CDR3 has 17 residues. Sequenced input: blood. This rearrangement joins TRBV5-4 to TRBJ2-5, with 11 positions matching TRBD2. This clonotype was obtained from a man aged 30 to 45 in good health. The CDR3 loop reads CASSLGETSGEQETQYF. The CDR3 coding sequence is TGTGCCAGCAGCTTGGGGGAGACTAGCGGGGAGCAAGAGACCCAGTACTTC.